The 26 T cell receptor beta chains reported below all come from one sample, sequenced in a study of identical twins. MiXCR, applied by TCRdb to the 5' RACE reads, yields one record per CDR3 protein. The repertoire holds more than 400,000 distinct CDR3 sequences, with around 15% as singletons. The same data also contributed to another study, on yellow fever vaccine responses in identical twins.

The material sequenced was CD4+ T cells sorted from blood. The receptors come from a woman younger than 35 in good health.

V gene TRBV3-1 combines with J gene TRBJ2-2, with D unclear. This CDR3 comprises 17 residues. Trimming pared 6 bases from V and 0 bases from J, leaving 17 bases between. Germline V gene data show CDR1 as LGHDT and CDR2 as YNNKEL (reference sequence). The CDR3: CASSPGRADPNTGELFF. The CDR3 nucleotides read TGTGCCAGCAGTCCTGGTAGGGCGGACCCGAACACCGGGGAGCTGTTTTTT.

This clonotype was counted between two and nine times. The CDR3 DNA reads as TGTGCCAGCAGCCCTCCAGGGGGAACGTTCCCTGAAGCTTTCTTT. Residues: CASSPPGGTFPEAFF. The rearrangement uses TRBV13 and TRBJ1-1; 7 nucleotides align to TRBD1. Germline V gene data show CDR1 as PRHDT and CDR2 as FYEKMQ (reference sequence). This CDR3 is 15 amino acids long. The V gene end was trimmed by 5 bases and the J gene end by 6 bases; junction bases not matched to a gene: 12.

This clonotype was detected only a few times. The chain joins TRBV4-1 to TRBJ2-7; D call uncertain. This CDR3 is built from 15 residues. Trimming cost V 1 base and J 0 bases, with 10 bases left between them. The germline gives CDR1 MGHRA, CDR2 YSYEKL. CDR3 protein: CASSQAPTSSYEQYF. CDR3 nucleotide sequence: TGCGCCAGCAGCCAAGCCCCGACGAGCTCCTACGAGCAGTACTTC.

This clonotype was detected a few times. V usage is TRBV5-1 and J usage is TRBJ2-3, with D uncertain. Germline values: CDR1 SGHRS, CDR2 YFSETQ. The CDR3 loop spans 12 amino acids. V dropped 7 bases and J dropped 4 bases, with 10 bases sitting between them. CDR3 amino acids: CASRVNADTQYF. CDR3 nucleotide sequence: TGCGCCAGCCGGGTTAACGCAGATACGCAGTATTTT.

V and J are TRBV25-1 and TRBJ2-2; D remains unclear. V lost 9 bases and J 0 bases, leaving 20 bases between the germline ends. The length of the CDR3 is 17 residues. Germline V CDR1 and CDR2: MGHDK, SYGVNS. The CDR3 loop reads CASRSQRGGPNTGELFF. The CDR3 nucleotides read TGTGCCAGTAGGTCTCAACGTGGCGGACCGAACACCGGGGAGCTGTTTTTT.

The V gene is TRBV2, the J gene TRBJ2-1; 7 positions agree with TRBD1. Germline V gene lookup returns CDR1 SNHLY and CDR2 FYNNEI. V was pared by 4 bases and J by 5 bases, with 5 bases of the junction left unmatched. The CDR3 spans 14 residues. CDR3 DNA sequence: TGTGCCAGCAGTGTTAGGGGGCTGAACAATGAGCAGTTCTTC. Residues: CASSVRGLNNEQFF.

As DNA, the CDR3 is TGTGCCAGTGGCTGGACGCCTACCTACGAGCAGTACTTC. This sequence encodes CASGWTPTYEQYF. The chain is built from TRBV27 and TRBJ2-7; D remains unclear. The germline V gene has CDR1 MNHEY and CDR2 SMNVEV (reference sequence). The length of the CDR3 is 13 residues. Trimming cost V 9 bases and J 2 bases, with 14 bases left between them.

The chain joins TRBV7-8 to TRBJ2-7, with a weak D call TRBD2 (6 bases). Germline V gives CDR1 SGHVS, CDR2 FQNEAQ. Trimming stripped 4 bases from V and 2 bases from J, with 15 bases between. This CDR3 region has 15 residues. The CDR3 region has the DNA TGTGCCAGCAGCTCGGGCGGGACGACTACCTACGAGCAGTACGTC. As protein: CASSSGGTTTYEQYV.

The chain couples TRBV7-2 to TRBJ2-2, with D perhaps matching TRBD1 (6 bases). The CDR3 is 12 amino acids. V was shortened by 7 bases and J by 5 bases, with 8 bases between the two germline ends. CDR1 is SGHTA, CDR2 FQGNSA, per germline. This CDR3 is CASNTGTGELFF. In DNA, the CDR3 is TGTGCCAGCAACACAGGGACCGGGGAGCTGTTTTTT.

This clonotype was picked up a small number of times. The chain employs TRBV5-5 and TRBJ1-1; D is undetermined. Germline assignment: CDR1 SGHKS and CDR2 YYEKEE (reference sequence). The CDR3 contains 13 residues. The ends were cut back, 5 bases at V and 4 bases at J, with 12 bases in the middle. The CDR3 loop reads CASSRRVGTEAFF. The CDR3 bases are TGTGCCAGCAGTCGGCGTGTTGGCACTGAAGCTTTCTTT.

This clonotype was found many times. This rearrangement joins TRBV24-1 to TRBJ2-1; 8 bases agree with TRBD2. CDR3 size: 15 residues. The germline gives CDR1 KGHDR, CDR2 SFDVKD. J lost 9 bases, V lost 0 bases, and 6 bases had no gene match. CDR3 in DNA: TGTGCCACCAGTGATTTGACGGGAGGGCCTAGTGAGCAGTTCTTC. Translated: CATSDLTGGPSEQFF.

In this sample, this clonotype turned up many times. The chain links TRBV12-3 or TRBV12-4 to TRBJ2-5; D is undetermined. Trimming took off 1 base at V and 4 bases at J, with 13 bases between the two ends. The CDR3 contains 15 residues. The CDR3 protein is CASSLGGVGGETQYF. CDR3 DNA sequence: TGTGCCAGCAGTTTAGGGGGTGTTGGTGGAGAGACCCAGTACTTC.

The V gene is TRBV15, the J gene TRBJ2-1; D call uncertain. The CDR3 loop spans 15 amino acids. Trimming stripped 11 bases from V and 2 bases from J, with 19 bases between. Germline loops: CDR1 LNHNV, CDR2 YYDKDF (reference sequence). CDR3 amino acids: CAAGNRSFPYNEQFF. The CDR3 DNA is TGTGCCGCCGGCAACCGGAGCTTTCCCTACAATGAGCAGTTCTTC.

The CDR3 loop reads CASSFLGGGMSKNIQYF. The CDR3 DNA sequence: TGTGCCAGCAGTTTCCTGGGAGGAGGGATGTCCAAAAACATTCAGTACTTC. The rearrangement links TRBV6-5 to TRBJ2-4; the D gene is possibly TRBD2 (6 bases). There are 17 residues in the CDR3. The V gene lost 4 bases and the J gene lost 2 bases, with 18 bases spanning the gap. Germline V gene sequence: CDR1 MNHEY, CDR2 SVGAGI.

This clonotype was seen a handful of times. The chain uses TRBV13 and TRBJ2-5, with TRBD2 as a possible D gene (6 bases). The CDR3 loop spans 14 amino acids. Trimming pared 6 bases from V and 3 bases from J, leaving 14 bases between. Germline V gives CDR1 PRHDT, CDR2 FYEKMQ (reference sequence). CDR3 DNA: TGTGCCAGCAGTCCAGGGACTTTCGAAGAGACCCAGTACTTC. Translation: CASSPGTFEETQYF.

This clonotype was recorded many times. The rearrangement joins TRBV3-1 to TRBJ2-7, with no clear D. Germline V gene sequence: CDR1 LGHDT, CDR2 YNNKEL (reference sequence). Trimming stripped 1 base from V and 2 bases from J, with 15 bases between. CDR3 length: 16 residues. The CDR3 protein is CASSQGWPVEPYEQYF. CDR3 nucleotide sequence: TGTGCCAGCAGCCAAGGTTGGCCAGTGGAACCCTACGAGCAGTACTTC.

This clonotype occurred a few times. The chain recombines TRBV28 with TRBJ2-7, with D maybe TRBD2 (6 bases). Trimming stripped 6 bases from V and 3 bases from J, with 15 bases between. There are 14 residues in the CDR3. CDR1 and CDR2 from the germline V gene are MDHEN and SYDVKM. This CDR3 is CASRGLGPNYEQYF. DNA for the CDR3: TGTGCCAGCAGGGGACTGGGGCCTAACTACGAGCAGTACTTC. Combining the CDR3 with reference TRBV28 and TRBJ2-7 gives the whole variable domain DVKVTQSSRYLVKRTGEKVFLECVQDMDHENMFWYRQDPGLGLRLIYFSYDVKMKEKGDIPEGYSVSREKKERFSLILESASTNQTSMYLCASRGLGPNYEQYFGPGTRLTVT.

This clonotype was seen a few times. DNA for the CDR3: TGTGCCAGCAGCCCCCGGGACAGGACGTACAATGAGCAGTTCTTC. This sequence encodes CASSPRDRTYNEQFF. This chain joins TRBV7-8 and TRBJ2-1; 8 bases are shared with TRBD1. Germline V gene sequence: CDR1 SGHVS, CDR2 FQNEAQ. This CDR3 has 15 amino acids. V dropped 5 bases and J dropped 4; count of bases not matched to a gene: 7.

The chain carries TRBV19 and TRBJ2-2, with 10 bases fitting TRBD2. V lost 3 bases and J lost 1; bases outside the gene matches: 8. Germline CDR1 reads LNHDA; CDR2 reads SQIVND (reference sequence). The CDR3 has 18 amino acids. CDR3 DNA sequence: TGTGCCAGTAGTATTCCAGCGGGGGGGCCAGTGAACACCGGGGAGCTGTTTTTT. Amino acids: CASSIPAGGPVNTGELFF.

The CDR3 sequence: CASSYSPRGYEQYF. In nucleotides, the CDR3 is TGTGCCAGCAGTTACTCGCCACGCGGCTACGAGCAGTACTTC. The gene calls are TRBV6-5 and TRBJ2-7; D remains unclear. Germline values: CDR1 MNHEY, CDR2 SVGAGI. This CDR3 has 14 amino acids. Trimming cost V 0 bases and J 3 bases, with 9 bases left between them.

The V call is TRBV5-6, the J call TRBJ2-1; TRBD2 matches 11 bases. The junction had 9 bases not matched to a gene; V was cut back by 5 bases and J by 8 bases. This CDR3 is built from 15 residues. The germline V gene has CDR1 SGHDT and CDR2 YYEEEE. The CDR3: CASRPPTSGSDEQFF. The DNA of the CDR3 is TGTGCCAGCAGGCCTCCCACTAGCGGGAGTGATGAGCAGTTCTTC.

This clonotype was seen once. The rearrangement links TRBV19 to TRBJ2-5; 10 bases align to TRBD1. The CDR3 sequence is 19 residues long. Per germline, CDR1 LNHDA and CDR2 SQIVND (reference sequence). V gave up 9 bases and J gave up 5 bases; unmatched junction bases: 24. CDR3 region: CARPRQGALLLRSGETQYF. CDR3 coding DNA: TGTGCCAGGCCGAGACAGGGGGCCCTTTTGCTGAGGTCGGGGGAGACCCAGTACTTC. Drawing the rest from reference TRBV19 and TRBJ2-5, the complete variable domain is DGGITQSPKYLFRKEGQNVTLSCEQNLNHDAMYWYRQDPGQGLRLIYYSQIVNDFQKGDIAEGYSVSREKKESFPLTVTSAQKNPTAFYLCARPRQGALLLRSGETQYFGPGTRLLVL.

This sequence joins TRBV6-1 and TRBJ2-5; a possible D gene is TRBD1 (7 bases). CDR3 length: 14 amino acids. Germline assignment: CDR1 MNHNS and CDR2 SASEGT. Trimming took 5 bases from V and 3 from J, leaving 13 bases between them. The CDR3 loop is CASSPQGGKETQYF. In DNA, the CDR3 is TGTGCCAGCAGTCCCCAGGGGGGAAAAGAGACCCAGTACTTC.

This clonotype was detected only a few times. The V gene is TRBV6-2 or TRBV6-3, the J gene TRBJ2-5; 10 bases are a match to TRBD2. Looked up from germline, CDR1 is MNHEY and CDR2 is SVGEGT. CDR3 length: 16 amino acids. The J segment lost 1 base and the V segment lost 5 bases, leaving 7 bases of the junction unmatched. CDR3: CASSRLAGVGQETQYF. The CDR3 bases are TGTGCCAGCAGTCGTCTAGCGGGAGTTGGCCAAGAGACCCAGTACTTC.

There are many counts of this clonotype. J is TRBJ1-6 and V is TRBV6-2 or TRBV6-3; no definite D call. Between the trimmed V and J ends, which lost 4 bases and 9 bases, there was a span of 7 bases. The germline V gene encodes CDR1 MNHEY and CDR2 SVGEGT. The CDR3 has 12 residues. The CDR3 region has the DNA TGTGCCAGCAGTTCCCCTGGTTCACCCCTCCACTTT. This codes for CASSSPGSPLHF.

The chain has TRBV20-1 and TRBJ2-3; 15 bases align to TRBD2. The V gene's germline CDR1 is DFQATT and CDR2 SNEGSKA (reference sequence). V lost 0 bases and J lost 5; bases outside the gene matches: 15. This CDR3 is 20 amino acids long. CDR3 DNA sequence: TGCAGTGCTAGAGATCAACTATTGTGGACTAGCGGGGGGGCCAAAGATACGCAGTATTTT. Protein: CSARDQLLWTSGGAKDTQYF.